Listed below are T cell receptor beta chains from one sample, sequenced in a study of blood T cell repertoires in COVID-19. Repertoires were generated with immunoSEQ multiplex PCR, while TCRdb's copy carries only in-frame clones and drops some. The sample yields about 220,000 clones, more than 65% seen once. Sequencing was performed on peripheral blood. These TCRs come from a woman of 80 years or more with acute or convalescent COVID-19. Each CDR3 is given with its conserved first and last residue. Fields, in order: clone size, D gene, V gene, J gene, CDR3 DNA, CDR3 protein. D genes are given only for firm matches. Where a row states a size, it is once, few, many or the class of an expanded clone; other rows omit it.

.,TRBD1,TRBV5-1,TRBJ1-2,TGCGCCAGCAGCCCAGGGACAGGGGACAACTATGGCTACACCTTC,CASSPGTGDNYGYTF
.,TRBD1,TRBV19,TRBJ1-5,TGTGCCAGTAGGGACAGGGGGCAACAGCCCCAGCATTTT,CASRDRGQQPQHF
.,.,TRBV5-8,TRBJ2-3,TGTGCCAGCAGCTTGGGGGGGCCTGGCACAGATACGCAGTATTTT,CASSLGGPGTDTQYF
few,TRBD1,TRBV11-1,TRBJ1-1,TGTGCCAGCAGCCAATCAGGGGCAGGGGGAGCCACTGAAGCTTTCTTT,CASSQSGAGGATEAFF
.,TRBD1,TRBV7-3,TRBJ2-7,TGTGCCAGCAGCGCCGGACAGGGGGCCTACGAGCAGTACTTC,CASSAGQGAYEQYF
.,TRBD1,TRBV19,TRBJ1-1,TGTGCCAGTAACCCGCCGGGACAGGGGGCAACTGAAGCTTTCTTT,CASNPPGQGATEAFF
once,TRBD2,TRBV11-2,TRBJ2-1,TGTGCCAGCGCACGGGAGGGGTGGCAAGGGTCCTACAATGAGCAGTTCTTC,CASAREGWQGSYNEQFF
.,.,TRBV7-2,TRBJ1-5,TGTGCCAGCAGCTTAAAACTAAATCAGCCCCAGCATTTT,CASSLKLNQPQHF
.,.,TRBV4-3,TRBJ1-2,TGCGCCAGCAGCCCTAACAGGAACTATGGCTACACCTTC,CASSPNRNYGYTF
.,.,TRBV5-1,TRBJ2-1,TGCGCCAGCAGCCGCAGGGCCGATTATGAGCAGTTCTTC,CASSRRADYEQFF
.,.,TRBV19,TRBJ1-4,TGTGCCAGTAGTGTCCGGGGTGAAAAACTGTTTTTT,CASSVRGEKLFF
.,TRBD1,TRBV18,TRBJ2-3,TGTGCCAGCTCACCCGGGACAGGGACAGATACGCAGTATTTT,CASSPGTGTDTQYF
few,.,TRBV5-4,TRBJ2-7,TGTGCCAGCAGCTTCTACTACGAGCAGTACTTC,CASSFYYEQYF
few,TRBD1,TRBV18,TRBJ1-1,TGTGCCAGCTCAAGGGGACAGGTGAACACTGAAGCTTTCTTT,CASSRGQVNTEAFF
few,.,TRBV12-3/TRBV12-4,TRBJ1-5,TGTGCCAGCAGCCAGGGTACCCGGCAGCCCCAGCATTTT,CASSQGTRQPQHF
.,TRBD1,TRBV18,TRBJ1-6,TGTGCCAGCTCGGGAGACAGGGTTTCACCCCTCCACTTT,CASSGDRVSPLHF
.,TRBD1,TRBV10-3,TRBJ1-6,TGTGCCATCAGTGAGGGCAGGGGGGAATCACCCCTCCACTTT,CAISEGRGESPLHF
few,.,TRBV7-9,TRBJ1-1,TGTGCCAGCAGCTTAAGATTCGGGGGAACTTTCTTT,CASSLRFGGTFF
.,.,TRBV6-5,TRBJ1-2,TGTGCCAGCAGTTACTCTGTGAGGAGGAACTATGGCTACACCTTC,CASSYSVRRNYGYTF
.,.,TRBV28,TRBJ1-1,TGTGCCAGCAAGCGGACAGACACTGAAGCTTTCTTT,CASKRTDTEAFF
few,.,TRBV4-3,TRBJ1-1,TGCGCCAGCAGCCAAGAGGATCACAGGAGAATGAACACTGAAGCTTTCTTT,CASSQEDHRRMNTEAFF
.,TRBD1,TRBV7-9,TRBJ1-4,TGTGCCAGCAGCATTAGACAGGGGGCGGTTGAAAAACTGTTTTTT,CASSIRQGAVEKLFF
.,.,TRBV6-5,TRBJ1-4,TGTGCCAGCAGAATACAAGGGGTACCTAATGAAAAACTGTTTTTT,CASRIQGVPNEKLFF
.,TRBD1,TRBV19,TRBJ1-5,TGTGCCAGTAGTATACGACAGGGGGCGCGGCAGCCCCAGCATTTT,CASSIRQGARQPQHF
.,.,TRBV2,TRBJ1-1,TGTGCCAGCAGCCCGTGGACACTGAACACTGAAGCTTTCTTT,CASSPWTLNTEAFF
.,TRBD1,TRBV27,TRBJ1-2,TGTGCCAGCAGTTTGGGACAGAACTATGGCTACACCTTC,CASSLGQNYGYTF
.,.,TRBV7-2,TRBJ2-7,TGTGCCAGCAGCTTAGCGCGTCAGGGGCTCTACGAGCAGTACTTC,CASSLARQGLYEQYF
.,.,TRBV7-8,TRBJ1-1,TGTGCCAGCAGCTTAGCAAACAGATTGAACACTGAAGCTTTCTTT,CASSLANRLNTEAFF
.,.,TRBV5-5,TRBJ1-1,TGTGCCAGCAGCTTGCAGGCAGATGGCGCTGAAGCTTTCTTT,CASSLQADGAEAFF